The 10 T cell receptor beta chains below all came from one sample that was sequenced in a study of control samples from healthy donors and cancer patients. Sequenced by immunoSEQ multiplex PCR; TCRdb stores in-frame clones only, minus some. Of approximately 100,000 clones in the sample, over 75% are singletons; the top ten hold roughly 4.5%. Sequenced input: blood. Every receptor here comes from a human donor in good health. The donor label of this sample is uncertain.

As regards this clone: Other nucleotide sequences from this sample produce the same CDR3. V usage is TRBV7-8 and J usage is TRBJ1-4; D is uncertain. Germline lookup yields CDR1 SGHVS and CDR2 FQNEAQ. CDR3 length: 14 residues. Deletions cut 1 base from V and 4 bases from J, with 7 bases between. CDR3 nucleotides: TGTGCCAGCAGCTTAGGCGGTGTTAATGAAAAACTGTTTTTT. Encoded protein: CASSLGGVNEKLFF.

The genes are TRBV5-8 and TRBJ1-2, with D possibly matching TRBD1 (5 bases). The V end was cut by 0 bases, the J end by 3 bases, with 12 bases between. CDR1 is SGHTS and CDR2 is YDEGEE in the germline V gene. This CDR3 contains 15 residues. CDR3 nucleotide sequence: TGTGCCAGCAGCTTGGGTCCGGGGGTTGACTATGGCTACACCTTC. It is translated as CASSLGPGVDYGYTF. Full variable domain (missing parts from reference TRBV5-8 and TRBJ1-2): EAGVTQSPTHLIKTRGQQATLRCSPISGHTSVYWYQQALGLGLQFLLWYDEGEERNRGNFPPRFSGRQFPNYSSELNVNALELEDSALYLCASSLGPGVDYGYTFGSGTRLTVV.

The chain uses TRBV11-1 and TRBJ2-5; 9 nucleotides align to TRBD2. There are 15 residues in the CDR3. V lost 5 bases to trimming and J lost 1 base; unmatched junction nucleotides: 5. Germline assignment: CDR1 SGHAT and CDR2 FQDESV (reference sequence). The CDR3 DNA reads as TGTGCCAGCAGCCCGGAGGGACTAGCCCAAGAGACCCAGTACTTC. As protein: CASSPEGLAQETQYF.

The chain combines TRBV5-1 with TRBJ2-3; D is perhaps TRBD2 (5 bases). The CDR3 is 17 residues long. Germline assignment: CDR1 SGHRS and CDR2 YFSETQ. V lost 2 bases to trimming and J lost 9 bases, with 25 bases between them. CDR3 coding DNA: TGCGCCAGCAGCTTTGGTACCGAGGGAGTTTCGTCCGGGACGCAGTATTTT. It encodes CASSFGTEGVSSGTQYF.

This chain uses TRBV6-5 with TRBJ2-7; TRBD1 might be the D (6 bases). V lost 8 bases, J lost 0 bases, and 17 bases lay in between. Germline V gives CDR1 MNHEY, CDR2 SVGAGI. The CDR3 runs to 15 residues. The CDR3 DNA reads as TGTGCCAGCGGCACCAGACAGGTACCCTCCTACGAGCAGTACTTC. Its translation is CASGTRQVPSYEQYF.

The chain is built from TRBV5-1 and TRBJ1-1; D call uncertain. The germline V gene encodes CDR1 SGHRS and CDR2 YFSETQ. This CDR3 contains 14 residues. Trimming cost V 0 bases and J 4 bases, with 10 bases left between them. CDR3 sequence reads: CASSLEVGLTEAFF. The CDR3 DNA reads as TGCGCCAGCAGCTTGGAGGTGGGTCTCACTGAAGCTTTCTTT.

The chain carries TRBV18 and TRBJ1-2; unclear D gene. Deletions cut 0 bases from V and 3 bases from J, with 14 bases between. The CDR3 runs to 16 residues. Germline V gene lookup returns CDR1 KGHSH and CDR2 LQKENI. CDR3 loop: CASSPPSFGSDYGYTF. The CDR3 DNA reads TGTGCCAGCTCACCACCTTCGTTCGGCTCCGACTATGGCTACACCTTC.

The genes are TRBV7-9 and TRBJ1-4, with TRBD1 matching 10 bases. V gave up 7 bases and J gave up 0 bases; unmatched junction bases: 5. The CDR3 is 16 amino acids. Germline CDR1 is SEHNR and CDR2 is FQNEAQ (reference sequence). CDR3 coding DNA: TGTGCCAGCACCAGGGGGACAGGGGCAACTAATGAAAAACTGTTTTTT. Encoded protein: CASTRGTGATNEKLFF.

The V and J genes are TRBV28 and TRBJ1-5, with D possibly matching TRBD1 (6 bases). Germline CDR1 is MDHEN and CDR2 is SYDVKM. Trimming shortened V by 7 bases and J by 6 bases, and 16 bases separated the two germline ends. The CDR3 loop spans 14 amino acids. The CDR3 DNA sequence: TGTGCCAGCACCCCGGGACAAGGTAGTCAGCCCCAGCATTTT. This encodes CASTPGQGSQPQHF.

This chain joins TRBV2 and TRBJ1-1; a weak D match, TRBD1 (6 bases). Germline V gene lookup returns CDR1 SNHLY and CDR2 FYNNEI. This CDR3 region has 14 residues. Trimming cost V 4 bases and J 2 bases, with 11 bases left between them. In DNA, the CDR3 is TGTGCCAGCAGTGGGACAGACAGCAACACTGAAGCTTTCTTT. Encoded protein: CASSGTDSNTEAFF.